This T cell receptor (beta chain) was identified during a study of cytomegalovirus exposure and HLA in healthy donors. Germline assignment: CDR1 LGHNA and CDR2 YNFKEQ. V lost 0 bases, J lost 1 base, and 6 bases lay in between. The CDR3 has 14 residues. PCR primers comprised 60 Vbeta and 13 Jbeta primers. Data came from immunoSEQ multiplex PCR; TCRdb stores just in-frame clones and leaves some out. There are 100,000 or so clones in the sample; 74% occur only once, and 2% to 2.5% lies in the top ten. There are a few counts of this clone. Sequencing was done on a sample of PBMCs. The chain joins TRBV4-2 to TRBJ2-5; tentatively, D is TRBD2 (6 bases). The sequence was obtained from a human donor in good health. CDR3 loop: CASSQETSQETQYF. The DNA for the CDR3 is TGTGCCAGCAGCCAAGAGACTAGCCAAGAGACCCAGTACTTC.